This record concerns one T cell receptor (beta chain) sequence. Germline V gene data show CDR1 as SGHRS and CDR2 as YFSETQ. The CDR3 has 15 residues. V was pared by 5 bases and J by 6 bases, with 19 bases between. The data were produced by immunoSEQ multiplex PCR, yet TCRdb's version contains in-frame clones alone and is incomplete. This sample has roughly 2 million clones, with approximately 94% found just once. These data are taken from a study of shared clonotypes between healthy human individuals. At the level of the study: The plates for each donor numbered three CD4 naive, three CD4 memory, two CD8 naive and one CD8 memory.

This chain joins TRBV5-1 and TRBJ2-3, with D perhaps matching TRBD1 (6 bases). The specimen was naive CD4+ T cells sorted from blood. The sample's subset: CD45RA+ positively selected. The source is a man younger than 30 in good health. CDR3 sequence (DNA): TGCGCCAGCAGTTCCGGGACATCGGTCTCGGATACGCAGTATTTT. Amino acid sequence: CASSSGTSVSDTQYF. Using reference TRBV5-1 and TRBJ2-3 for the parts outside the CDR3, the full variable domain is KAGVTQTPRYLIKTRGQQVTLSCSPISGHRSVSWYQQTPGQGLQFLFEYFSETQRNKGNFPGRFSGRQFSNSRSEMNVSTLELGDSALYLCASSSGTSVSDTQYFGPGTRLTVL.